The present entry profiles one T cell receptor (beta chain) with its context. Libraries were prepared by immunoSEQ multiplex PCR; TCRdb keeps only in-frame clonotypes and omits some of them. This table holds tens of thousands of clones, approximately 88% found once. The sample comes from a study of T cells in localized non-small cell lung cancer. V dropped 5 bases and J dropped 5 bases, with 16 bases sitting between them. The CDR3 covers 15 residues. Germline CDR1 reads SGHVS; CDR2 reads FQNEAQ. Material: PBMCs, obtained before any cancer treatment. The rearrangement uses TRBV7-8 and TRBJ1-5; possible D gene TRBD1, 5 bases. This receptor was identified in a man aged 35 to 69 with stage II lung adenocarcinoma. The CDR3 sequence is CASSHGTGWDQPQHF. The CDR3 DNA reads TGTGCCAGCAGCCACGGGACGGGGTGGGATCAGCCCCAGCATTTT.